This T cell receptor beta chain was sequenced in a study of cytomegalovirus exposure and HLA in healthy donors. PCR involved 60 Vbeta and 13 Jbeta primers. TCRdb's table, derived via immunoSEQ multiplex PCR, lists solely in-frame clones and lacks some. Of 130,000 to 150,000 clones listed, just under 70% are singletons. A word on this clone: As yet, its antigen is unknown.

The CDR3 totals 13 residues. The V and J ends lost 6 bases and 6 bases, in that order; junction bases with no gene match: 7. CDR1 and CDR2 (germline): LNHDA, SQIVND (reference sequence). Study-wide results and limits: Links to common viral pathogens appeared, in a later analysis, for several of the most significant clusters.

Sequencing was performed on PBMCs. The sequence was obtained from a man aged 55 to 70 in good health and CMV-seronegative. The chain carries TRBV19 and TRBJ1-2; TRBD1 aligns across 7 bases. CDR3 protein: CASRVTGLDGYTF. The CDR3 coding sequence is TGTGCCAGTAGAGTGACAGGGTTGGATGGCTACACCTTC.